Below, 27 T cell receptor beta chains from the same sample are listed, as sequenced in a study of Ad26.COV2.S vaccination and SARS-CoV-2 variants. Specified treatment: roughly 20 received Ad26.COV2.S at low or high dose, single or two shots; 5 received placebo; per-sample allocation not given. Collection of samples fell on day 63 after the first vaccine or placebo injection. Clones were sequenced by immunoSEQ multiplex PCR, and TCRdb holds only the in-frame ones, with some missing. The sample yields about 350,000 clones, roughly 81% seen once. The sequencing here drew on peripheral blood, taken in a trial of Ad26.COV2.S vaccine versus placebo. The receptors originated from a person between 18 and 59 years old who received the Ad26.COV2.S COVID-19 vaccine or a placebo.

The J gene is TRBJ2-7, the V gene TRBV11-2; 7 bases match TRBD2. The CDR3 runs 17 residues. Germline trimming cut 3 bases from V and 4 bases from J; bases unmatched to any gene: 15. Germline values: CDR1 SGHAT, CDR2 FQNNGV. As DNA, the CDR3 is TGTGCCAGCAGCTTTTTTCCTGGGACTAACGATAAATACGAGCAGTACTTC. Amino acid sequence: CASSFFPGTNDKYEQYF.

This chain uses TRBV7-9 with TRBJ2-5; 9 bases fit TRBD1. The V and J ends lost 2 bases and 6 bases, in that order; junction bases with no gene match: 7. Per germline, CDR1 SEHNR and CDR2 FQNEAQ (reference sequence). The CDR3 has 15 amino acids. CDR3 residues: CASSLFGQGSKTQYF. CDR3 nucleotide sequence: TGTGCCAGCAGCTTATTTGGACAGGGGTCGAAGACCCAGTACTTC.

This clone was seen more than once but under ten times. The chain combines TRBV28 with TRBJ2-5, with a possible D match to TRBD2 (6 bases). The CDR3 length is 15 residues. Trimming pared 2 bases from V and 5 bases from J, leaving 15 bases between. CDR1 MDHEN and CDR2 SYDVKM come from the germline V gene. CDR3 sequence (DNA): TGTGCCAGCAGTTTAGCGGGAAATTTCGGGGAGACCCAGTACTTC. This encodes CASSLAGNFGETQYF.

The chain links TRBV6-1 to TRBJ1-6; D gene unclear. This CDR3 contains 16 residues. V lost 1 base, J lost 2 bases, and 9 bases lay in between. Per the germline V gene, CDR1 is MNHNS and CDR2 is SASEGT. As DNA, the CDR3 is TGTGCCAGCAGTGAAGTTACAGCGGCCTATAATTCACCCCTCCACTTT. This codes for CASSEVTAAYNSPLHF.

Here the CDR3 DNA reads TGTGCCAGCAGTTACGGACAGTTTGCAGATACGCAGTATTTT. Its translation: CASSYGQFADTQYF. The chain employs TRBV6-5 and TRBJ2-3; TRBD1 is a possible D gene (6 bases). Germline V gives CDR1 MNHEY, CDR2 SVGAGI. Trimming took 2 bases from V and 4 from J, leaving 10 bases between them. The CDR3 extends over 14 amino acids.

The chain uses TRBV29-1 and TRBJ2-7; tentatively, D is TRBD2 (6 bases). V gave up 0 bases and J gave up 6 bases, with 15 bases separating them. From germline, CDR1 is SQVTM and CDR2 ANQGSEA. CDR3 length: 14 amino acids. This chain's CDR3 is CSVEDRRGLGEQYF. CDR3 nucleotides: TGCAGCGTTGAAGATAGGCGGGGTCTAGGCGAGCAGTACTTC.

This chain links TRBV9 with TRBJ2-1, with 16 bases aligning to TRBD2. CDR3 length: 17 residues. Trimming cost V 2 bases and J 2 bases; bases outside gene matches: 1. From germline, CDR1 is SGDLS and CDR2 YYNGEE. The CDR3 DNA reads TGTGCCAGCAGCGTTGGGACTAGCGGGAGGGCCTACAATGAGCAGTTCTTC. Encoded protein: CASSVGTSGRAYNEQFF.

This rearrangement joins TRBV27 to TRBJ2-3; D remains unclear. Per the germline V gene, CDR1 is MNHEY and CDR2 is SMNVEV (reference sequence). CDR3 size: 13 residues. V was shortened by 6 bases and J by 4 bases, with 11 bases between the two germline ends. CDR3 nucleotide sequence: TGTGCCAGCAGGAAGAATGACGCAGATACGCAGTATTTT. Translating gives CASRKNDADTQYF.

This chain uses TRBV7-9 with TRBJ2-2, with a weak D call TRBD2 (5 bases). Germline V gives CDR1 SEHNR, CDR2 FQNEAQ (reference sequence). CDR3 size: 14 residues. The V end lost 8 bases, the J end lost 5 bases, and 15 bases lay between the germline ends. The CDR3 reads CASRETRGTGELFF. CDR3 bases: TGTGCCAGCCGAGAAACCAGAGGGACCGGGGAGCTGTTTTTT.

This sequence joins TRBV6-5 and TRBJ1-6, with unresolved D. V was shortened by 7 bases and J by 0 bases, with 7 bases between the two germline ends. CDR3 length: 14 residues. Germline V lookup: CDR1 MNHEY, CDR2 SVGAGI. Written as DNA, the CDR3 is TGTGCCAGCAAGTCAGACTCCTATAATTCACCCCTCCACTTT. This translates into CASKSDSYNSPLHF.

This clone has at least ten counts. The chain combines TRBV21-1 with TRBJ2-1; TRBD1 is the table's D call, not checked against the DNA. TRBV21-1 is a pseudogene locus. CDR3 length: 14 amino acids. CDR3 residues: CASSKDRGEDEQFF. CDR3 DNA sequence: TGTGCCAGCAGCAAAGACAGGGGTGAAGATGAGCAGTTCTTC.

The V gene is TRBV2, the J gene TRBJ1-2; D unclear. V lost 6 bases and J lost 8, with 16 bases in between. This CDR3 contains 13 residues. Germline V gene lookup returns CDR1 SNHLY and CDR2 FYNNEI. The CDR3 sequence is CASRDKGFRGYTF. CDR3 sequence (DNA): TGTGCCAGCAGGGATAAAGGGTTCAGGGGCTACACCTTC.

This chain connects TRBV6-5 to TRBJ1-1; D unresolved. The CDR3 is made up of 16 amino acids. Trimming shortened V by 0 bases and J by 7 bases, and 18 bases separated the two germline ends. The germline V gene encodes CDR1 MNHEY and CDR2 SVGAGI. CDR3 nucleotides: TGTGCCAGCAGTTACTCGCGAGGGTCGATACCACTTGAAGCTTTCTTT. Translating it yields CASSYSRGSIPLEAFF.

This chain uses TRBV6-5 with TRBJ2-7; D gene unclear. This CDR3 has 13 amino acids. Germline CDR1 reads MNHEY; CDR2 reads SVGAGI. With 5 bases removed from V and 7 bases from J, the gap between germline ends came to 15 bases. The CDR3 here is CASSRPRQSEQYF. Written as DNA, the CDR3 is TGTGCCAGCAGTAGGCCCCGGCAATCGGAGCAGTACTTC.

The chain has TRBV19 and TRBJ1-2, with D unresolved. Germline loops: CDR1 LNHDA, CDR2 SQIVND (reference sequence). V was cut by 4 bases and J by 4 bases, with 7 bases left in between. The CDR3 runs 12 residues. CDR3 loop: CASSTSSYGYTF. The CDR3 coding sequence is TGTGCCAGTAGTACCTCTAGCTATGGCTACACCTTC.

The chain carries TRBV27 and TRBJ2-3; D is unclear. Between the trimmed V and J ends, which lost 3 bases and 2 bases, there was a span of 6 bases. CDR1 is MNHEY and CDR2 is SMNVEV in the germline V gene (reference sequence). The CDR3 contains 13 residues. CDR3 residues: CASSFRHTDTQYF. CDR3 DNA sequence: TGTGCCAGCAGTTTCAGACACACAGATACGCAGTATTTT.

The chain recombines TRBV12-3 or TRBV12-4 with TRBJ1-3; D unclear. This CDR3 contains 13 residues. With 7 bases removed from V and 1 base from J, the gap between germline ends came to 8 bases. The CDR3: CASNQESGNTIYF. In DNA form, the CDR3 reads TGTGCCAGCAACCAGGAATCTGGAAACACCATATATTTT.

There are a few counts of this clone. The chain couples TRBV30 to TRBJ1-6; tentative D call: TRBD1 (5 bases). Deletions cut 0 bases from V and 12 bases from J, with 15 bases between. The V gene's germline CDR1 is GTSNPN and CDR2 SVGIG (reference sequence). The CDR3 length is 14 residues. The CDR3 loop reads CAWSVSSAGLPLHF. DNA of the CDR3: TGTGCCTGGAGTGTAAGCTCCGCAGGGTTACCCCTCCACTTT.

This chain joins TRBV6-5 and TRBJ1-6, with D possibly TRBD1 on 5 matching bases. V gave up 8 bases and J gave up 3 bases, with 11 bases separating them. Germline-derived CDR1 and CDR2 are MNHEY and SVGAGI. The CDR3 spans 14 residues. CDR3 region: CASGPGDYNSPLHF. CDR3 bases: TGTGCCAGCGGCCCGGGGGACTATAATTCACCCCTCCACTTT.

The chain has TRBV24-1 and TRBJ2-3, with unresolved D. Germline assignment: CDR1 KGHDR and CDR2 SFDVKD. This CDR3 has 12 residues. Between the trimmed V and J ends, which lost 8 bases and 0 bases, there was a span of 5 bases. In DNA, the CDR3 is TGTGCCACCATGGGTAGCACAGATACGCAGTATTTT. Protein: CATMGSTDTQYF.

The rearrangement links TRBV5-1 to TRBJ1-2; D possibly corresponds to TRBD1 (5 bases). Germline assignment: CDR1 SGHRS and CDR2 YFSETQ. The CDR3 consists of 14 residues. The V gene lost 3 bases and the J gene lost 5 bases, with 14 bases spanning the gap. The CDR3 sequence: CASSSQGGEYGYTF. The CDR3 DNA reads as TGCGCCAGCAGCTCGCAGGGCGGGGAGTATGGCTACACCTTC.

The J gene is TRBJ1-2, the V gene TRBV30, with D unresolved. The CDR3 loop spans 12 amino acids. CDR1 GTSNPN and CDR2 SVGIG come from the germline V gene (reference sequence). Trimming stripped 5 bases from V and 2 bases from J, with 9 bases between. In DNA form, the CDR3 reads TGTGCCTGGCTACAAGACAACTATGGCTACACCTTC. This sequence encodes CAWLQDNYGYTF.

The chain is built from TRBV7-9 and TRBJ1-1; D is perhaps TRBD1 (5 bases). Trimming left V 7 bases short and J 1 base short, with 16 bases between. Germline assignment: CDR1 SEHNR and CDR2 FQNEAQ (reference sequence). The CDR3 extends over 15 amino acids. The CDR3 is CASKGFEERNTEAFF. The CDR3 DNA reads as TGTGCCAGCAAGGGGTTCGAGGAAAGGAACACTGAAGCTTTCTTT. Supplemented by reference TRBV7-9 and TRBJ1-1, the full variable domain reads DTGVSQNPRHKITKRGQNVTFRCDPISEHNRLYWYRQTLGQGPEFLTYFQNEAQLEKSRLLSDRFSAERPKGSFSTLEIQRTEQGDSAMYLCASKGFEERNTEAFFGQGTRLTVV.

The chain recombines TRBV27 with TRBJ2-7; 10 bases are shared with TRBD1. Germline V gene lookup returns CDR1 MNHEY and CDR2 SMNVEV (reference sequence). CDR3 length: 17 amino acids. Unmatched junction bases numbered 17, after V lost 5 bases and J lost 7 bases. The CDR3 DNA reads as TGTGCCAGCAGTCCCTCGGTGGGGGACAGGGGAGGAGGTGAGCAGTACTTC. Amino acids: CASSPSVGDRGGGEQYF.

The chain combines TRBV19 with TRBJ2-2; no clear D. CDR3 length: 13 amino acids. The germline gives CDR1 LNHDA, CDR2 SQIVND (reference sequence). The V end was cut by 4 bases, the J end by 6 bases, with 9 bases between. In DNA form, the CDR3 reads TGTGCCAGTAGTACTCTAGAGTCCGGGGAGCTGTTTTTT. Amino acids: CASSTLESGELFF. The full variable domain, with the rest looked up from reference TRBV19 and TRBJ2-2, is DGGITQSPKYLFRKEGQNVTLSCEQNLNHDAMYWYRQDPGQGLRLIYYSQIVNDFQKGDIAEGYSVSREKKESFPLTVTSAQKNPTAFYLCASSTLESGELFFGEGSRLTVL.

The V call is TRBV10-1, the J call TRBJ2-1, with TRBD2 as a possible D gene (6 bases). The ends were cut back, 2 bases at V and 12 bases at J, with 11 bases in the middle. This CDR3 has 12 amino acids. Germline loops: CDR1 WNHNN, CDR2 SYGVQD (reference sequence). CDR3 bases: TGCGCCAGCAGTGAGGCCGGGAGAGTGCAGTTCTTC. Translation gives CASSEAGRVQFF.

V and J are TRBV3-1 (or the pseudogene TRBV3-2) and TRBJ2-7, with D tentatively TRBD1 (6 bases). The germline V gene has CDR1 LGHDT and CDR2 YNNKEL (reference sequence). Trimming removed 5 bases from V and 6 bases from J, with 11 bases in between. This CDR3 comprises 12 residues. In DNA form, the CDR3 reads TGTGCCAGCAGCTTGACAGGATTCGAGCAGTACTTC. Amino acid sequence: CASSLTGFEQYF.